The sequence of this T cell receptor (beta chain) was determined in a study of shared clonotypes between healthy human individuals. Study-level information: The donors, two women and a few men, were aged 18 to 49. Study results and limitations: Naive subsets usually exceeded memory subsets in estimated richness.

Method: immunoSEQ multiplex PCR; TCRdb's copy keeps in-frame clones and lacks some. The sample comprises over 2 million clones, 95% of which are singletons, and approximately 0.13% rests with the top ten. CD45RA-negative memory and CD45RA+ naive subsets were split from the CD4+ cells. Comments on this clone: The antigen remains undetermined.

The V gene's germline CDR1 is SQVTM and CDR2 ANQGSEA. The CDR3 length is 13 residues. V shed 6 bases and J shed 2 bases, with 13 bases lying between them. This rearrangement joins TRBV29-1 to TRBJ2-5; D is unresolved. Source material: naive CD4+ T cells sorted from blood. Subset described: CD45RA+ positively selected. This clonotype was obtained from a man aged 18 to 30 in good health. The CDR3 is CSVTPLAQETQYF. Here the CDR3 DNA reads TGCAGCGTGACTCCCTTGGCTCAAGAGACCCAGTACTTC.